Below, 6 T cell receptor beta chains from the same sample are listed, as sequenced in a study of shared clonotypes between healthy human individuals. Assay used: immunoSEQ multiplex PCR; TCRdb lists only in-frame clones, some missing. Here the sample spans 1.4 million or so clones, 98% being singletons. Sequenced input: naive CD4+ T cells sorted from blood. Stated subset: CD45RA+ positively selected. The receptor set was obtained from a man under 40 in good health.

V gene TRBV18 combines with J gene TRBJ1-5, with a possible D match to TRBD1 (6 bases). Germline CDR1 and CDR2: KGHSH and LQKENI. The CDR3 is 15 amino acids. The V gene lost 6 bases and the J gene lost 2 bases, with 14 bases spanning the gap. The CDR3 bases are TGTGCCAGCTCCCAAGACAGGTTCGGCAATCAGCCCCAGCATTTT. As protein: CASSQDRFGNQPQHF.

The V gene is TRBV5-1, the J gene TRBJ2-1; 7 bases align to TRBD2. The CDR3 covers 13 residues. The ends lost 4 bases at V and 6 bases at J; junction bases unmatched: 4. Germline V gene lookup returns CDR1 SGHRS and CDR2 YFSETQ. In nucleotides, the CDR3 is TGCGCCAGCAGCACTGGACTAGGCAATGAGCAGTTCTTC. The encoded protein is CASSTGLGNEQFF.

The rearrangement uses TRBV6-4 and TRBJ2-5, with 7 bases identical to TRBD1. Trimming removed 6 bases from V and 1 base from J; junction bases left unmatched: 2. In germline, CDR1 is MRHNA, CDR2 SNTAGT. This CDR3 is built from 13 residues. The CDR3 sequence: CASSRDSQETQYF. The CDR3 DNA follows: TGTGCCAGCAGCCGGGACAGCCAAGAGACCCAGTACTTC.

V and J are TRBV11-2 and TRBJ2-2, with D perhaps TRBD2 (6 bases). The CDR3 is 16 residues long. Germline CDR1 reads SGHAT; CDR2 reads FQNNGV. Trimming shortened V by 1 base and J by 2 bases, and 11 bases separated the two germline ends. CDR3 residues: CASSLGTKVNTGELFF. As DNA, the CDR3 is TGTGCCAGCAGCTTAGGGACTAAAGTTAACACCGGGGAGCTGTTTTTT.

This chain joins TRBV2 and TRBJ2-5; 11 positions match TRBD2. V lost 4 bases to trimming and J lost 5 bases; unmatched junction nucleotides: 3. The CDR3 spans 14 residues. CDR1 and CDR2 from the germline V gene are SNHLY and FYNNEI. The CDR3 coding sequence is TGTGCCAGCAGTGGCAGACTAGCGGGGGAGACCCAGTACTTC. This translates into CASSGRLAGETQYF.

This chain connects TRBV9 to TRBJ1-5; D not certain. Germline values: CDR1 SGDLS, CDR2 YYNGEE. This CDR3 has 14 amino acids. The germline V and J ends were trimmed by 0 bases and 4 bases, with 8 bases remaining between them. The CDR3 reads CASSVDPDNQPQHF. For the CDR3, the DNA is TGTGCCAGCAGCGTAGACCCGGATAATCAGCCCCAGCATTTT.